This passage covers 22 T cell receptor beta chains from one sample sequenced in a study of metastatic and nonmetastatic thyroid tumors. With MiXCR, TCRdb called clones anew from the PCR reads. Of 35,000 to 50,000 clones listed, around 20% were seen once; the top ten hold approximately 20%. Thyroid surgery had not been preceded by any treatment in any patient. Sequencing was done on a sample of blood. The receptor source for this set is a female donor with papillary thyroid cancer or a benign thyroid nodule (not recorded which). Some clones in this sample may be carry-over from other donors' samples.

This clone was picked up many times. This chain links TRBV12-3 or TRBV12-4 with TRBJ2-1; the match to TRBD2 covers 7 bases. The CDR3 loop spans 15 amino acids. With V trimmed by 3 bases and J by 4 bases, 6 bases remained unmatched. The CDR3 DNA follows: TGTGCCAGCAGTTTTGAGGAGCGGGATTACAATGAGCAGTTCTTC. As protein: CASSFEERDYNEQFF.

There are many counts of this clone. The chain links TRBV11-3 to TRBJ2-1, with 16 bases lining up with TRBD2. This CDR3 region has 18 residues. Germline CDR1 is SGHNT and CDR2 is YENEEA. V was pared by 0 bases and J by 10 bases, with 9 bases of the junction left unmatched. DNA of the CDR3: TGTGCCAGCAGCTTAGAGGGGGGGACTAGCGGGAGGGCCAGGGAGCAGTTCTTC. Protein: CASSLEGGTSGRAREQFF.

In its sample, this clone was seen a few times. The V gene is TRBV27, the J gene TRBJ2-2; D possibly corresponds to TRBD1 (6 bases). This CDR3 is built from 16 residues. The germline V gene encodes CDR1 MNHEY and CDR2 SMNVEV (reference sequence). The V end lost 10 bases, the J end lost 2 bases, and 20 bases lay between the germline ends. Here the CDR3 reads CAITNTGRLNTGELFF. For the CDR3, the DNA is TGTGCCATCACTAATACAGGGCGGCTCAACACCGGGGAGCTGTTTTTT.

As for this clone: Relative to the germline gene, one junction end is altered; a read error may explain this. The J gene is TRBJ2-2, the V gene TRBV20-1; 8 bases align to TRBD2. The CDR3 totals 17 residues. Germline loops: CDR1 DFQATT, CDR2 SNEGSKA (reference sequence). The CDR3 DNA is TGCAGTTCTAGAGAACTAAGGACTAGCTGGAGTACCGGGGAGCTGTTTTTT. The encoded protein is CSSRELRTSWSTGELFF.

This clone was seen many times. The V call is TRBV4-1, the J call TRBJ1-3; 8 nucleotides align to TRBD1. Unmatched junction bases numbered 5, after V lost 1 base and J lost 0 bases. CDR1 MGHRA and CDR2 YSYEKL come from the germline V gene. The CDR3 is 17 residues long. CDR3 residues: CASSQAITGGSGNTIYF. The CDR3 bases are TGCGCCAGCAGCCAAGCTATAACAGGGGGCTCTGGAAACACCATATATTTT.

J is TRBJ2-2 and V is TRBV12-3 or TRBV12-4; tentative D call: TRBD2 (6 bases). This CDR3 spans 14 amino acids. Trimming left V 6 bases short and J 7 bases short, with 15 bases between. The CDR3 coding sequence is TGTGCCAGCAGGCTAGCGTGGTCCGACGGGGAGCTGTTTTTT. Translation gives CASRLAWSDGELFF.

As to this clone: The junction differs from germline at one of its ends, possibly a read error. The chain joins TRBV5-1 to TRBJ2-1; TRBD2 matches at 15 bases. Germline V lookup: CDR1 SGHRS, CDR2 YFSETQ. This CDR3 spans 14 amino acids. The CDR3 spells CASSIGLAGGEHFF. DNA of the CDR3: TGCGCCAGCAGCATAGGACTAGCGGGAGGGGAGCACTTCTTC.

This clone has more than one count but fewer than ten. The chain joins TRBV29-1 to TRBJ1-4; tentatively, D is TRBD1 (6 bases). V was cut by 8 bases and J by 8 bases, with 12 bases left in between. The CDR3 extends over 11 amino acids. Germline V CDR1 and CDR2: SQVTM, ANQGSEA. The CDR3 bases are TGCAGCTCCGCCGGGGGCGAAAAACTGTTTTTT. Amino acids: CSSAGGEKLFF.

The sample holds a few counts of this clone. Relative to the germline gene, one junction end is altered; a read error may explain this. V usage is TRBV6-1 and J usage is TRBJ2-6, with D possibly TRBD2 on 6 matching bases. Looked up from germline, CDR1 is MNHNS and CDR2 is SASEGT. This CDR3 contains 17 residues. This CDR3 is CASSLLEEGSGADVLTF. The CDR3 bases are TGTGCCAGCAGCCTGCTCGAGGAGGGATCTGGGGCCGACGTCCTGACTTTC.

Of note for this clone: The conserved phenylalanine or tryptophan normally closing the CDR3 is absent here, so this likely arose from a read error. The DNA is omitted, as the CDR3 cannot be located on it reliably, and the CDR3 follows TCRdb's listing. The J gene is TRBJ1-1, the V gene TRBV28; the table's D gene call, TRBD1, was not cross checked with the DNA. Germline V gene lookup returns CDR1 MDHEN and CDR2 SYDVKM. The CDR3 length is 11 residues, termini included. CDR3: CASSTGNRDWI.

This clone was recorded at least ten times. The chain carries TRBV2 and TRBJ2-1; TRBD2 matches 16 bases. Germline lookup yields CDR1 SNHLY and CDR2 FYNNEI. The length of the CDR3 is 14 residues. V lost 7 bases, J lost 14 bases, and 8 bases stayed unmatched. CDR3 nucleotides: TGTGCCAGCATGGGGGGACTAGCGGGAGGGGGTAAGTTCTTC. Protein product: CASMGGLAGGGKFF. The variable domain in full, completed from reference TRBV2 and TRBJ2-1, reads EPEVTQTPSHQVTQMGQEVILRCVPISNHLYFYWYRQILGQKVEFLVSFYNNEISEKSEIFDDQFSVERPDGSNFTLKIRSTKLEDSAMYFCASMGGLAGGGKFFGPGTRLTVL.

Note on this clone: Possible read error: a much larger clone is one base away. The V call is TRBV11-3, the J call TRBJ2-2; tentative D call: TRBD2 (6 bases). The CDR3 loop spans 14 amino acids. Per germline, CDR1 SGHNT and CDR2 YENEEA. Here the CDR3 reads CASSLAGDTWELLF. CDR3 DNA: TGTGCCAGCAGCTTAGCGGGAGACACCTGGGAGCTGCTTTTT. Full variable domain (remainder filled in from reference TRBV11-3 and TRBJ2-2): EAGVVQSPRYKIIEKKQPVAFWCNPISGHNTLYWYLQNLGQGPELLIRYENEEAVDDSQLPKDRFSAERLKGVDSTLKIQPAELGDSAVYLCASSLAGDTWELLFGEGSRLTVL.

The rearrangement uses TRBV2 and TRBJ2-7; D is possibly TRBD1 or TRBD2 (5 bases each). This CDR3 has 12 amino acids. Per germline, CDR1 SNHLY and CDR2 FYNNEI. Trimming cost V 6 bases and J 7 bases, with 13 bases left between them. The CDR3 DNA sequence: TGTGCCAGCAGCATGGGGGAGATTGAGCAGTACTTC. It yields the protein CASSMGEIEQYF. The full variable domain, its missing parts supplied by reference TRBV2 and TRBJ2-7, is EPEVTQTPSHQVTQMGQEVILRCVPISNHLYFYWYRQILGQKVEFLVSFYNNEISEKSEIFDDQFSVERPDGSNFTLKIRSTKLEDSAMYFCASSMGEIEQYFGPGTRLTVT.

At least ten counts were recorded for this clone. The chain links TRBV6-1 to TRBJ2-2, with D possibly being TRBD1 or TRBD2 (5 bases each). Germline values: CDR1 MNHNS, CDR2 SASEGT. The ends were cut back, 6 bases at V and 3 bases at J, with 5 bases in the middle. This CDR3 is 12 amino acids long. DNA for the CDR3: TGTGCCAGCAGGGGGGACACCGGGGAGCTGTTTTTT. This translates into CASRGDTGELFF.

Many counts were recorded for this clone. The V and J genes are TRBV29-1 and TRBJ2-1; D gene uncertain. The V end lost 7 bases, the J end lost 1 base, and 8 bases lay between the germline ends. Germline V gene lookup returns CDR1 SQVTM and CDR2 ANQGSEA. The length of the CDR3 is 12 residues. This CDR3 is CSGRKSYNEQFF. The CDR3 DNA reads as TGCAGCGGGCGGAAGTCCTACAATGAGCAGTTCTTC.

There are many counts of this clone. A much larger clone lies one base from this, so it may be a read error. This is likely a read error, given that the CDR3 carries no conserved phenylalanine or tryptophan at its end. The chain couples TRBV20-1 to TRBJ2-7, with TRBD1 identical over 9 bases. This CDR3 is built from 12 residues. The V gene end was trimmed by 6 bases and the J gene end by 6 bases; junction bases not matched to a gene: 6. Germline assignment: CDR1 DFQATT and CDR2 SNEGSKA (reference sequence). CDR3: CSAGTGIGEQYL. The CDR3 DNA sequence: TGCAGTGCCGGGACAGGGATAGGCGAGCAGTACCTC.

With respect to this clone: Possible read error: a much larger clone is one base away. CDR3 sequence (DNA): TGTGCCTGGAGCTTAGAGGTCGAAGAGCGGTTCTTC. The encoded protein is CAWSLEVEERFF. The rearrangement links TRBV30 to TRBJ2-1; D ambiguous. The germline CDR1 and CDR2 sequences are GTSNPN and SVGIG (reference sequence). The CDR3 is 12 residues long.

The table lists this clone with many counts. The CDR3 is CASRGSPNYGYTF. CDR3 nucleotide sequence: TGTGCCAGCAGGGGGTCTCCTAACTATGGCTACACCTTC. The rearrangement uses TRBV27 and TRBJ1-2; no clear D. Deletions cut 6 bases from V and 0 bases from J, with 8 bases between. The CDR3 contains 13 residues. Germline V gene sequence: CDR1 MNHEY, CDR2 SMNVEV (reference sequence).

This clone was observed many times. The V gene is TRBV20-1, the J gene TRBJ2-7; 8 bases fit TRBD2. Germline V lookup: CDR1 DFQATT, CDR2 SNEGSKA (reference sequence). Trimming took 1 base from V and 3 from J; bases not matched to a gene: 11. This CDR3 region has 16 residues. This CDR3 is CSARGWASGRHYEQYF. Here the CDR3 DNA reads TGCAGTGCTAGAGGGTGGGCTAGCGGGCGCCACTACGAGCAGTACTTC.

In this sample, this clone turned up many times. A much larger clone lies one base from this, so it may be a read error. This rearrangement joins TRBV19 to TRBJ2-7, with 10 bases that match TRBD2. V lost 7 bases, J lost 4 bases, and 16 bases stayed unmatched. Germline V lookup: CDR1 LNHDA, CDR2 SQIVND (reference sequence). This CDR3 comprises 17 residues. The CDR3 spells CASIGLAGDLGAYEQYF. In DNA, the CDR3 is TGTGCCAGTATAGGGCTAGCGGGAGACCTTGGAGCGTACGAGCAGTACTTC.

This clone has just a few counts. The chain carries TRBV12-3 or TRBV12-4 and TRBJ2-5; maybe TRBD1 (5 bases). The CDR3 is made up of 16 amino acids. Trimming stripped 5 bases from V and 0 bases from J, with 16 bases between. CDR3 residues: CASSPPRVAYQETQYF. In DNA, the CDR3 is TGTGCCAGCAGTCCCCCCAGGGTAGCTTACCAAGAGACCCAGTACTTC.

This chain uses TRBV7-8 with TRBJ2-3, with no clear D. Trimming pared 4 bases from V and 6 bases from J, leaving 8 bases between. This CDR3 comprises 12 residues. Per the germline V gene, CDR1 is SGHVS and CDR2 is FQNEAQ. The CDR3 is CASSWGRDTQYF. The CDR3, as DNA: TGTGCCAGCAGCTGGGGTCGGGATACGCAGTATTTT. Complete variable domain (other parts from reference TRBV7-8 and TRBJ2-3): GAGVSQSPRYKVAKRGQDVALRCDPISGHVSLFWYQQALGQGPEFLTYFQNEAQLDKSGLPSDRFFAERPEGSVSTLKIQRTQQEDSAVYLCASSWGRDTQYFGPGTRLTVL.